A selection of T cell receptor beta chains follows, all from one sample in a study of identical twins. TCRdb ran MiXCR on the 5' RACE reads and lists one entry per CDR3 protein. The data contain fewer than 900,000 distinct CDR3 sequences, 18% of them singletons. The same specimen was also included in a second study, on T cells expressing NK-cell markers.

Sequencing was carried out using PBMCs. These receptors came from a woman in her late teens or twenties in good health. Each CDR3 is given with its conserved first and last residue. A D gene is named only where the DNA matches it firmly. Expanded clones are given a class, and other clones once, few, many or no size at all.

length,V,J,D,size,DNA,CDR3
15,TRBV20-1,TRBJ1-1,NA,many,TGCAGTGCCCGAGATACGGGACATTGGAACACTGAAGCTTTCTTT,CSARDTGHWNTEAFF
15,TRBV6-2/TRBV6-3,TRBJ2-7,TRBD1,few,TGTGCCAGCAGTTTTCCGGGACAGGGGTCCTACGAGCAGTACTTC,CASSFPGQGSYEQYF
16,TRBV20-1,TRBJ2-3,TRBD2,NA,TGCAGTGCCGGCTCCTTGGGGAGCGGGGGGGTGGATACGCAGTATTTT,CSAGSLGSGGVDTQYF
14,TRBV14,TRBJ1-2,NA,NA,TGTGCCAGCAGCCAAGAAGCGGGGTTCTATGGATACACCTTC,CASSQEAGFYGYTF
14,TRBV7-2,TRBJ2-3,NA,few,TGTGCCAGCAGCTTTGCACCTAGCACAGATACGCAGTATTTT,CASSFAPSTDTQYF
13,TRBV10-3,TRBJ2-7,NA,few,TGTGCCATCAGTGAGTCGACGACCAACGAGCAGTACTTC,CAISESTTNEQYF
15,TRBV7-2,TRBJ1-3,TRBD1,NA,TGTGCCAGCAGCCAGGGACAGAGCTCTGGAAACACCATATATTTT,CASSQGQSSGNTIYF
14,TRBV29-1,TRBJ2-4,NA,NA,TGCAGCGTTGTCTCGGGGAGCGCCAAAAACATTCAGTACTTC,CSVVSGSAKNIQYF
14,TRBV6-2/TRBV6-3,TRBJ2-3,TRBD2,NA,TGTGCCAGTATACTAGCGGGAGGCACAGATACGCAGTATTTT,CASILAGGTDTQYF
13,TRBV12-3/TRBV12-4,TRBJ1-2,TRBD1,NA,TGTGCCAGCAGTCCCAGACAGGGGAGGATCGACACCTTC,CASSPRQGRIDTF
15,TRBV4-2,TRBJ2-7,TRBD2,many,TGTGCCAGCAGCCAGGAGACTAGCGGGAGTTACGAGCAGTACTTC,CASSQETSGSYEQYF
13,TRBV7-2,TRBJ2-7,NA,NA,TGTGCCAGCAGACCACAATCGGACCTGGAGCAGTACTTC,CASRPQSDLEQYF
12,TRBV14,TRBJ1-5,NA,NA,TGTGCCAGCAGCCAAGGCGTTCAGCCCCAGCATTTT,CASSQGVQPQHF
13,TRBV5-6,TRBJ1-1,NA,many,TGTGCCAGCAGCTTGGGAAGGGATAGGGAAGCTTTCTTT,CASSLGRDREAFF
14,TRBV5-1,TRBJ2-7,TRBD2,NA,TGCGCCAGCAGCATCTTAGCGGGAGGGGACGAGCAGTACTTC,CASSILAGGDEQYF
13,TRBV10-2,TRBJ2-1,NA,NA,TGCGCCAGCGCGGGAACCACTAGGAATGAGCAGTTCTTC,CASAGTTRNEQFF
14,TRBV3-1,TRBJ2-1,NA,once,TGTGCCAGCAGCCTAGTGGACTGGAACAATGAGCAGTTCTTC,CASSLVDWNNEQFF
14,TRBV14,TRBJ2-1,NA,NA,TGTGCCAGCAGCCAAGACTGGAGTAACAATGAGCAGTTCTTC,CASSQDWSNNEQFF
12,TRBV7-2,TRBJ2-7,NA,NA,TGTGCCAGCAGCTTAGGACGGGAGAAACAGTACTTC,CASSLGREKQYF
15,TRBV7-9,TRBJ2-1,NA,many,TGTGCCAGCAGCCCATACAAGGGCGGTAACAATGAGCAGTTCTTC,CASSPYKGGNNEQFF
15,TRBV7-2,TRBJ2-3,TRBD1,many,TGTGCCAGCAGCCCCCGGACAGGCGGCGCAGATACGCAGTATTTT,CASSPRTGGADTQYF
16,TRBV9,TRBJ2-7,TRBD2,NA,TGTGCCAGCAGCGCCAGAGTAGCGGGTCAGACCGACGAGCAGTACTTC,CASSARVAGQTDEQYF
12,TRBV29-1,TRBJ1-4,NA,NA,TGCAGCGTTTCCGTCGTTAATGAAAAACTGTTTTTT,CSVSVVNEKLFF
12,TRBV30,TRBJ2-2,NA,NA,TGTGCCTGGAGTGATAACGACGGGGAGCTGTTTTTT,CAWSDNDGELFF
14,TRBV7-9,TRBJ2-2,TRBD1,NA,TGTGCCAGCAGCTCAAACAGGGGATCCGGGGAGCTGTTTTTT,CASSSNRGSGELFF
16,TRBV20-1,TRBJ2-2,NA,NA,TGCAGTGCTAGACCAACCGGGACACCGAACACCGGGGAGCTGTTTTTT,CSARPTGTPNTGELFF
13,TRBV9,TRBJ1-1,NA,few,TGTGCCAGCAGCGTACGGGGGAACACTGAAGCTTTCTTT,CASSVRGNTEAFF
14,TRBV12-3/TRBV12-4,TRBJ2-1,NA,many,TGTGCCAGCAACGTAGCCAGGGTTGGTGGTGAGCAGTTCTTC,CASNVARVGGEQFF
16,TRBV7-2,TRBJ2-1,TRBD2,few,TGTGCCAGCAGCCTCGCGGCTAGCGGAAAACACAATGAGCAGTTCTTC,CASSLAASGKHNEQFF
16,TRBV9,TRBJ1-1,NA,NA,TGTGCCAGCAGCCCCCGGTCCTCTTACATCGACACTGAAGCTTTCTTT,CASSPRSSYIDTEAFF
13,TRBV12-3/TRBV12-4,TRBJ2-7,NA,NA,TGTGCCAGCAGACTACTAGGACTGGGCGAGCAGTACTTC,CASRLLGLGEQYF